A selection of T cell receptor beta chains follows, all from one sample in a study of T cells after yellow fever vaccination. TCRdb re-called the 5' RACE reads with MiXCR, one entry per CDR3 protein. Of tens of thousands of distinct CDR3 sequences in the sample, 7.5% to 8% were seen once. This specimen was CD8+ T cells sorted from PBMCs, taken on the day of the yellow fever booster vaccination. These receptors all come from a man aged 30-40 years who received the YFV17D yellow fever vaccine. The CDR3 runs from the conserved cysteine through the conserved F or W. A D gene is named only where the DNA matches it firmly. A row's size may be missing; if present it is once, few, many or a size class.

V: TRBV30; D: TRBD1; J: TRBJ2-1; size: many; DNA: TGTGCCTGGAAAGGGGGCCCCAACAATGAGCAGTTCTTC; CDR3: CAWKGGPNNEQFF
V: TRBV27; D: TRBD2; J: TRBJ2-7; size: many; DNA: TGTGCCAGCAGCTACGCCGGGACTAGCGTGAACGAGCAGTACTTC; CDR3: CASSYAGTSVNEQYF
V: TRBV20-1; D: TRBD2; J: TRBJ2-1; size: -; DNA: TGCAGTGCCGTCCCACTAGCGGGAGGAGGGTATGAGCAGTTCTTC; CDR3: CSAVPLAGGGYEQFF
V: TRBV6-5; D: -; J: TRBJ2-6; size: -; DNA: TGTGCCAGCAGTTACGATATCTCTGGGGCCAACGTCCTGACTTTC; CDR3: CASSYDISGANVLTF
V: TRBV7-2; D: -; J: TRBJ2-1; size: few; DNA: TGTGCCAGCAGCCCTGGCCCCTTTAGCGGACCTAACAATGAGCAGTTCTTC; CDR3: CASSPGPFSGPNNEQFF
V: TRBV19; D: -; J: TRBJ2-7; size: few; DNA: TGTGCCAGTAGGCCTGGGGTGGGCCACGAGCAGTACTTC; CDR3: CASRPGVGHEQYF
V: TRBV18; D: -; J: TRBJ2-1; size: -; DNA: TGTGCCAGCTCACCACCGGGTCCTAATGAGCAGTTCTTC; CDR3: CASSPPGPNEQFF
V: TRBV24-1; D: -; J: TRBJ2-1; size: few; DNA: TGTGCCACCAGTGCTGTGTTCCGAGGTGAGCAGTTCTTC; CDR3: CATSAVFRGEQFF
V: TRBV10-3; D: -; J: TRBJ2-2; size: -; DNA: TGTGCCATCAGTGACAGGGGTCCGAACACCGGGGAGCTGTTTTTT; CDR3: CAISDRGPNTGELFF
V: TRBV15; D: TRBD2; J: TRBJ2-5; size: -; DNA: TGTGCCACCCGATTGACTAGCGGGAGTCTGGAGACCCAGTACTTC; CDR3: CATRLTSGSLETQYF
V: TRBV30; D: -; J: TRBJ1-2; size: -; DNA: TGTGCCTGGAGTGCCCCCCGGGGTGTTGAGGGCTACACCTTC; CDR3: CAWSAPRGVEGYTF
V: TRBV29-1; D: -; J: TRBJ2-3; size: many; DNA: TGCAGCGTCCAAGCGCGGGGACTCACAGATACGCAGTATTTT; CDR3: CSVQARGLTDTQYF
V: TRBV29-1; D: -; J: TRBJ1-1; size: -; DNA: TGCAGCGTTTGGTCAGGGAACACTGAAGCTTTCTTT; CDR3: CSVWSGNTEAFF
V: TRBV29-1; D: -; J: TRBJ2-5; size: few; DNA: TGCAGCGTTGAAGGGCATTTATCGTACCAAGAGACCCAGTACTTC; CDR3: CSVEGHLSYQETQYF
V: TRBV5-1; D: -; J: TRBJ2-3; size: -; DNA: TGCGCCAGCAGACTTCTTGGTCCGGACGGGAGCACAGATACGCAGTATTTT; CDR3: CASRLLGPDGSTDTQYF
V: TRBV4-3; D: TRBD2; J: TRBJ2-3; size: many; DNA: TGCGCCAGCAGCCAACTCGCGGGAGGCACAGATACGCAGTATTTT; CDR3: CASSQLAGGTDTQYF
V: TRBV7-6; D: TRBD1; J: TRBJ2-7; size: -; DNA: TGTGCCAGCAGCTTAGCAGGGGGCTTCGACGAGCAGTACTTC; CDR3: CASSLAGGFDEQYF
V: TRBV4-2; D: TRBD2; J: TRBJ2-1; size: few; DNA: TGTGCCAGCAGCTGGAGGGAGGGTAATGAGCAGTTCTTC; CDR3: CASSWREGNEQFF
V: TRBV5-4; D: TRBD2; J: TRBJ2-7; size: few; DNA: TGTGCCAGCAGCCCAACTAGCGGGAGGGTCTACGAGCAGTACTTC; CDR3: CASSPTSGRVYEQYF
V: TRBV3-1; D: -; J: TRBJ2-1; size: few; DNA: TGTGCCAGCAGCCGGGCCAAGGGAAGCTCCTACAATGAGCAGTTCTTC; CDR3: CASSRAKGSSYNEQFF
V: TRBV7-9; D: TRBD2; J: TRBJ2-1; size: many; DNA: TGTGCCAGCAGCTGGGGGGGAGAGGGGAATGAGCAGTTCTTC; CDR3: CASSWGGEGNEQFF
V: TRBV27; D: -; J: TRBJ2-7; size: -; DNA: TGTGCCAGCAGCTGGGTTTCAGGGGAGCAGTACTTC; CDR3: CASSWVSGEQYF
V: TRBV29-1; D: -; J: TRBJ2-2; size: many; DNA: TGCAGCGTCCTCAGGGACACCGGGGAGCTGTTTTTT; CDR3: CSVLRDTGELFF
V: TRBV27; D: TRBD1; J: TRBJ2-7; size: few; DNA: TGTGCCAGCAGTTTAGGAGACAGGGTCCACGAGCAGTACTTC; CDR3: CASSLGDRVHEQYF
V: TRBV14; D: -; J: TRBJ1-6; size: few; DNA: TGTGCCAGCAGCCAAGATAGCATAGGACAGCCTAATTCACCCCTCCACTTT; CDR3: CASSQDSIGQPNSPLHF
V: TRBV6-1; D: TRBD2; J: TRBJ2-1; size: few; DNA: TGTGCCAGCACCCCGGCGGGGGGGGTAGCGGGCGACAATGAGCAGTTCTTC; CDR3: CASTPAGGVAGDNEQFF
V: TRBV19; D: TRBD1; J: TRBJ2-1; size: few; DNA: TGTGCCAGTAGTATGGACAGGGGCTATTACAATGAGCAGTTCTTC; CDR3: CASSMDRGYYNEQFF
V: TRBV12-3/TRBV12-4; D: TRBD2; J: TRBJ2-1; size: few; DNA: TGTGCCAGCAGCCTCTTTATAGCGGGAGGGCCTGGGAATGAGCAGTTCTTC; CDR3: CASSLFIAGGPGNEQFF
V: TRBV20-1; D: TRBD2; J: TRBJ2-1; size: -; DNA: TGCAGTGCTAAGGGACTAGCGCTAAACTCCTACAATGAGCAGTTCTTC; CDR3: CSAKGLALNSYNEQFF
V: TRBV27; D: TRBD2; J: TRBJ2-7; size: many; DNA: TGTGCCAGCAGTTATACTAGCGGCAGCTCCTACGAGCAGTACTTC; CDR3: CASSYTSGSSYEQYF
V: TRBV20-1; D: TRBD2; J: TRBJ2-7; size: many; DNA: TGCAGTGCTAGAGGGACTAGCGGGAGCTACGAGCAGTACTTC; CDR3: CSARGTSGSYEQYF
V: TRBV7-9; D: -; J: TRBJ2-7; size: few; DNA: TGTGCCAGCAGCTTCCAGGGAAATTCCTACGAGCAGTACTTC; CDR3: CASSFQGNSYEQYF
V: TRBV13; D: -; J: TRBJ2-2; size: many; DNA: TGTGCCAGCAGCTCTCCACCTTACACCGGGGAGCTGTTTTTT; CDR3: CASSSPPYTGELFF
V: TRBV3-1; D: -; J: TRBJ1-5; size: -; DNA: TGTGCCAGCAGCCAAGAGTTGGGGCAGCCCCAGCATTTT; CDR3: CASSQELGQPQHF
V: TRBV28; D: TRBD1; J: TRBJ2-1; size: -; DNA: TGTGCCAGCCGAGGGTGGAGGACAGGGGGCGATAGCTCCTACAATGAGCAGTTCTTC; CDR3: CASRGWRTGGDSSYNEQFF
V: TRBV28; D: -; J: TRBJ2-4; size: many; DNA: TGTGCCAGCAGTTTGTTAGGACGAGACATTCAGTACTTC; CDR3: CASSLLGRDIQYF
V: TRBV12-3/TRBV12-4; D: -; J: TRBJ2-3; size: many; DNA: TGTGCCAGCAGCCGGCCCTCAGCGGCGGTAGATACGCAGTATTTT; CDR3: CASSRPSAAVDTQYF
V: TRBV20-1; D: TRBD2; J: TRBJ2-7; size: -; DNA: TGCAGTGCTAGAGGGGGACTAGCGGGAGGTTCGACCTACGAGCAGTACTTC; CDR3: CSARGGLAGGSTYEQYF
V: TRBV6-1; D: -; J: TRBJ2-1; size: few; DNA: TGTGCCAGCAGTGTGAGTATAGACAATGAGCAGTTCTTC; CDR3: CASSVSIDNEQFF
V: TRBV7-9; D: -; J: TRBJ2-4; size: once; DNA: TGTGCCAGCGGCCACCCCGGTGGAAACATTCAGTACTTC; CDR3: CASGHPGGNIQYF
V: TRBV4-2; D: TRBD2; J: TRBJ2-7; size: few; DNA: TGTGCCAGCAGCCAAGAGGAAGCGGGACCCTCCTACGAGCAGTACTTC; CDR3: CASSQEEAGPSYEQYF
V: TRBV10-2; D: -; J: TRBJ2-5; size: -; DNA: TGCGCCAGCAGGAGGGAACCCCTTCTGAGTCAAGAGACCCAGTACTTC; CDR3: CASRREPLLSQETQYF
V: TRBV5-1; D: -; J: TRBJ2-5; size: -; DNA: TGCGCCAGCAGCGTCCTCGGGAGCCCGGAGACCCAGTACTTC; CDR3: CASSVLGSPETQYF
V: TRBV9; D: -; J: TRBJ2-1; size: many; DNA: TGTGCCAGCAGCGTAGCCGGGCAGGACTACAATGAGCAGTTCTTC; CDR3: CASSVAGQDYNEQFF
V: TRBV9; D: -; J: TRBJ2-7; size: few; DNA: TGTGCCAGCAGCGTAGCTACGGGGGTTCAATACGAGCAGTACTTC; CDR3: CASSVATGVQYEQYF
V: TRBV20-1; D: TRBD2; J: TRBJ2-7; size: few; DNA: TGCAGTGCTAGAGATGGGGGCGGGAGGGCCTGGGAGCAGTACTTC; CDR3: CSARDGGGRAWEQYF
V: TRBV30; D: TRBD1; J: TRBJ2-5; size: -; DNA: TGTGCCTGGAGTGTCTGGACAGGGGAGACCCAGTACTTC; CDR3: CAWSVWTGETQYF
V: TRBV7-6; D: -; J: TRBJ1-1; size: few; DNA: TGTGCCAGCAGCTCAGGACAGAGGAACACTGAAGCTTTCTTT; CDR3: CASSSGQRNTEAFF
V: TRBV30; D: TRBD2; J: TRBJ2-1; size: few; DNA: TGTGCCTGGAGTGTAGTCAGCGGGAGCTCCTACAATGAGCAGTTCTTC; CDR3: CAWSVVSGSSYNEQFF
V: TRBV6-2/TRBV6-3; D: -; J: TRBJ2-2; size: few; DNA: TGTGCCAGCAGTTACGGCCCCGGGGAGCTGTTTTTT; CDR3: CASSYGPGELFF
V: TRBV5-1; D: -; J: TRBJ1-1; size: few; DNA: TGCGCCAGCAGCTTGGGGGGAGTCCGAATGAACACTGAAGCTTTCTTT; CDR3: CASSLGGVRMNTEAFF
V: TRBV27; D: -; J: TRBJ2-7; size: few; DNA: TGTGCCAGCAGTTTATATTTTGGGTCCTACGAGCAGTACTTC; CDR3: CASSLYFGSYEQYF
V: TRBV3-1; D: -; J: TRBJ1-1; size: few; DNA: TGTGCCAGCAGCCAAGAAGGTTATTTCCCTGAAGCTTTCTTT; CDR3: CASSQEGYFPEAFF
V: TRBV28; D: -; J: TRBJ1-1; size: many; DNA: TGTGCCAGCAGTTTTAATATGAACACTGAAGCTTTCTTT; CDR3: CASSFNMNTEAFF